This T cell receptor beta chain was obtained from a study of vaccination and CD4 T cells after COVID-19. Overall study: Stimuli were overlapping spike peptide pools of SARS-CoV-2 and three common cold coronaviruses (HCoV-NL63, HCoV-OC43, HCoV-229E).

Treatment noted: roughly 10-day PBMC culture with coronavirus spike peptide pools or control peptides (ViraFEST assay). Half the medium was exchanged for fresh IL-2 medium on days 3 and 7. Regarding this clonotype: Its antigen is not identified.

Cultured CD4+ T cell DNA was sequenced using the Oncomine TCR Beta short-read assay. TCRdb processed the PCR reads anew with MiXCR; each CDR3 protein has one entry. The table shows approximately 10,000 distinct CDR3 sequences, with roughly half occurring only once. Study-wide results and limits: Convalescent patients showed a median approximately 89% of reactive clones that were seen only post-vaccination.

The sample comprised CD4+ T cells from blood, cultured in vitro. The receptor comes from a human donor who had recovered from COVID-19.

CDR3 nucleotide sequence: TGTGCCAGCAGTTCCTCACGGGGAGACTATGGCTACACCTTC. It codes for CASSSSRGDYGYTF. The chain uses TRBV27 and TRBJ1-2, with no clear D. Germline CDR1 is MNHEY and CDR2 is SMNVEV (reference sequence). The CDR3 extends over 14 amino acids. V shed 4 bases and J shed 3 bases, with 12 bases lying between them.